This is a list of T cell receptor beta chains from one sample in a study of OX40 agonist ivuxolimab in advanced cancers. Clones were read by immunoSEQ multiplex PCR, and TCRdb kept only the in-frame ones, dropping some. The sample contains 65,000 to 75,000 clones, 85% of which appear only once. Here the sequenced sample was CD4+ or CD8+ T cells sorted from blood, taken in a trial of the OX40 agonist ivuxolimab. Source of these receptors: an adult with an advanced solid tumor such as melanoma, head and neck, liver or kidney cancer. Each CDR3 is given with its conserved first and last residue. Fields, in order: CDR3 length, clone size, J gene, V gene, D gene, CDR3 DNA, CDR3 protein. D genes are given only for firm matches. Clone size is given for some rows only: seen once, a few or many times, or a class if the clone is expanded.

length: 12
size: NA
J: TRBJ2-3
V: TRBV10-3
D: NA
DNA: TGTGCCACCGAGGAGGGGACAGATACGCAGTATTTT
CDR3: CATEEGTDTQYF

length: 15
size: NA
J: TRBJ2-2
V: TRBV5-1
D: TRBD1
DNA: TGCGCCAGCAGCTTGGGGGACAGGAACACCGGGGAGCTGTTTTTT
CDR3: CASSLGDRNTGELFF

length: 16
size: NA
J: TRBJ2-7
V: TRBV5-1
D: TRBD1
DNA: TGCGCCAGCAGACACCTTAGTGGGACAGGGTCCTACGAGCAGTACTTC
CDR3: CASRHLSGTGSYEQYF

length: 16
size: NA
J: TRBJ2-7
V: TRBV10-2
D: TRBD1
DNA: TGCGCCAGCAGTGATTTTAGCCGGGACAGCTCCTACGAGCAGTACTTC
CDR3: CASSDFSRDSSYEQYF

length: 15
size: NA
J: TRBJ2-1
V: TRBV4-2
D: TRBD2
DNA: TGTGCCAGCAGCCAAGCCGGGACTAGCGGTCATGAGCAGTTCTTC
CDR3: CASSQAGTSGHEQFF

length: 16
size: NA
J: TRBJ2-2
V: TRBV15
D: TRBD1
DNA: TGTGCCACCAGCAGGGGGGACAGGGCGAACACCGGGGAGCTGTTTTTT
CDR3: CATSRGDRANTGELFF

length: 15
size: NA
J: TRBJ2-3
V: TRBV5-4
D: TRBD2
DNA: TGTGCCAGCAGCTTGCTTGCGGGAGGGCCAGATACGCAGTATTTT
CDR3: CASSLLAGGPDTQYF

length: 13
size: NA
J: TRBJ2-5
V: TRBV6-5
D: NA
DNA: TGTGCCAGCAGTTTGTCGGTCGCCTCAGGGCAGTACTTC
CDR3: CASSLSVASGQYF

length: 15
size: NA
J: TRBJ1-2
V: TRBV19
D: TRBD1
DNA: TGTGCCAGTAGCCTGCACAGGGGCAGAAACTATGGCTACACCTTC
CDR3: CASSLHRGRNYGYTF

length: 15
size: NA
J: TRBJ2-5
V: TRBV29-1
D: NA
DNA: TGCAGCGTTGAAGCCCGGGCTAGCGCCCAAGAGACCCAGTACTTC
CDR3: CSVEARASAQETQYF

length: 14
size: NA
J: TRBJ1-5
V: TRBV2
D: TRBD1
DNA: TGTGCCAGCCGGGAGCAGGGGGCCGTTCAGCCCCAGCATTTT
CDR3: CASREQGAVQPQHF

length: 16
size: NA
J: TRBJ1-5
V: TRBV7-2
D: TRBD1
DNA: TGTGCCAGCAGAAACGACAGGGGGTTTGGCAATCAGCCCCAGCATTTT
CDR3: CASRNDRGFGNQPQHF

length: 13
size: NA
J: TRBJ2-2
V: TRBV19
D: NA
DNA: TGTGCCAGTAGGGCCAGGGGAAACGGGGAGCTGTTTTTT
CDR3: CASRARGNGELFF

length: 13
size: NA
J: TRBJ2-3
V: TRBV11-3
D: NA
DNA: TGTGCCAGCAAACCGTACTTGGGGGATACGCAGTATTTT
CDR3: CASKPYLGDTQYF

length: 14
size: NA
J: TRBJ2-7
V: TRBV6-1
D: TRBD1
DNA: TGTGCCAGCACCAGGACAGGTGGGATCTACGAGCAGTACTTC
CDR3: CASTRTGGIYEQYF

length: 15
size: NA
J: TRBJ2-3
V: TRBV4-3
D: NA
DNA: TGCGCCAGCAGCCAAGGAGGGGGGGCTACAGATACGCAGTATTTT
CDR3: CASSQGGGATDTQYF

length: 17
size: once
J: TRBJ2-1
V: TRBV5-1
D: NA
DNA: TGCGCCAGCAGCTTGGTCCAACTAGCCCGGGAGAACTATGAGCAGTTCTTC
CDR3: CASSLVQLARENYEQFF

length: 15
size: once
J: TRBJ2-5
V: TRBV9
D: NA
DNA: TGTGCCAGCAGCGTATTCGGGACACCCCAAGAGACCCAGTACTTC
CDR3: CASSVFGTPQETQYF

length: 15
size: medium-sized
J: TRBJ2-1
V: TRBV7-2
D: TRBD2
DNA: TGTGCCAGCAGCTTGGGTCTAGCGGGAGGGAATGAGCAGTTCTTC
CDR3: CASSLGLAGGNEQFF

length: 15
size: NA
J: TRBJ2-6
V: TRBV14
D: NA
DNA: TGTGCCAGCAGCCAAGGGGCAGCTGGGGCCAACGTCCTGACTTTC
CDR3: CASSQGAAGANVLTF

length: 12
size: NA
J: TRBJ1-5
V: TRBV6-6
D: NA
DNA: TGTGCCAGCACACATAGCAATCAGCCCCAGCATTTT
CDR3: CASTHSNQPQHF

length: 17
size: NA
J: TRBJ1-2
V: TRBV5-1
D: NA
DNA: TGCGCCAGCAGCTTGGCCGGCCAGGGCTCTTATAACTATGGCTACACCTTC
CDR3: CASSLAGQGSYNYGYTF

length: 15
size: NA
J: TRBJ2-1
V: TRBV5-1
D: NA
DNA: TGCGCCAGCAGCTTGGGCGGAAGCTCCTACAATGAGCAGTTCTTC
CDR3: CASSLGGSSYNEQFF

length: 12
size: NA
J: TRBJ2-5
V: TRBV2
D: NA
DNA: TGTGCCAGCAAAAGGGGTGGAGAGACCCAGTACTTC
CDR3: CASKRGGETQYF

length: 15
size: NA
J: TRBJ2-2
V: TRBV18
D: NA
DNA: TGTGCCAGCTCACCAAATACAGGGAACACCGGGGAGCTGTTTTTT
CDR3: CASSPNTGNTGELFF

length: 16
size: NA
J: TRBJ2-7
V: TRBV18
D: NA
DNA: TGTGCCAGCTCACCACCGAGCCAGCGACCGGCCTACGAGCAGTACTTC
CDR3: CASSPPSQRPAYEQYF

length: 14
size: once
J: TRBJ1-4
V: TRBV19
D: TRBD1
DNA: TGTGCCAGTAGCCTCCCAGGGGGCCGAGAAAAACTGTTTTTT
CDR3: CASSLPGGREKLFF

length: 15
size: NA
J: TRBJ1-2
V: TRBV7-9
D: TRBD1
DNA: TGTGCCAGCAGCTTTACAGGGGTTTCTAACTATGGCTACACCTTC
CDR3: CASSFTGVSNYGYTF

length: 14
size: once
J: TRBJ1-2
V: TRBV5-1
D: TRBD1
DNA: TGCGCCAGCAGCTTGGACAGGGGGGAAGGTGGCTACACCTTC
CDR3: CASSLDRGEGGYTF

length: 12
size: NA
J: TRBJ2-2
V: TRBV7-9
D: NA
DNA: TGTGCCAGCAGTCCCCCCTCCGGGGAGCTGTTTTTT
CDR3: CASSPPSGELFF

length: 15
size: once
J: TRBJ2-3
V: TRBV6-5
D: TRBD1
DNA: TGTGCCAGCAGCCCCAGGGGGTCTAGCACAGATACGCAGTATTTT
CDR3: CASSPRGSSTDTQYF

length: 16
size: NA
J: TRBJ1-4
V: TRBV18
D: NA
DNA: TGTGCCAGCTCACCCCTCGGGGCTGGAACTAATGAAAAACTGTTTTTT
CDR3: CASSPLGAGTNEKLFF

length: 15
size: NA
J: TRBJ1-1
V: TRBV7-6
D: TRBD1
DNA: TGTGCCAGCAGCTGGGACAGGGGGCGGGTAACTGAAGCTTTCTTT
CDR3: CASSWDRGRVTEAFF

length: 15
size: NA
J: TRBJ2-1
V: TRBV6-1
D: TRBD2
DNA: TGTGCCAGCAGGAGGGAGCGGGGAACCTACAATGAGCAGTTCTTC
CDR3: CASRRERGTYNEQFF

length: 14
size: few
J: TRBJ2-7
V: TRBV7-2
D: TRBD2
DNA: TGTGCCAGCAGCACCTTTCGGGAGGCCTACGAGCAGTACTTC
CDR3: CASSTFREAYEQYF

length: 13
size: NA
J: TRBJ2-7
V: TRBV19
D: NA
DNA: TGTGCCAGTAGTATAGATCCTGGAGACGAGCAGTACTTC
CDR3: CASSIDPGDEQYF

length: 14
size: NA
J: TRBJ2-6
V: TRBV13
D: NA
DNA: TGTGCCAGCAGCTTAGGGGCAGGGGCCAACGTCCTGACTTTC
CDR3: CASSLGAGANVLTF

length: 18
size: NA
J: TRBJ2-3
V: TRBV7-2
D: TRBD2
DNA: TGTGCCAGCAGCTTAGAGATGACTAGCGGGCGACGCTCGGTATCGCAGTATTTT
CDR3: CASSLEMTSGRRSVSQYF

length: 16
size: NA
J: TRBJ2-3
V: TRBV11-2
D: TRBD2
DNA: TGTGCCAGCAGCTTAGGTCCTAGCGGGAGGGCAGATACGCAGTATTTT
CDR3: CASSLGPSGRADTQYF

length: 13
size: NA
J: TRBJ2-7
V: TRBV28
D: NA
DNA: TGTGCCAGCAGTTCCACAGGGTTCTACGAGCAGTACTTC
CDR3: CASSSTGFYEQYF

length: 15
size: NA
J: TRBJ2-5
V: TRBV2
D: TRBD2
DNA: TGTGCCAGCAGTGAAAGCGGGGGGGCCGGAGAGACCCAGTACTTC
CDR3: CASSESGGAGETQYF

length: 16
size: NA
J: TRBJ1-5
V: TRBV15
D: NA
DNA: TGTGCCACCAGCAAAGTGGGCGAGTCTAGCAATCAGCCCCAGCATTTT
CDR3: CATSKVGESSNQPQHF

length: 15
size: NA
J: TRBJ1-1
V: TRBV7-9
D: TRBD1
DNA: TGTGCCAGCAGCTCCGGACAGGGGCCCCACTCTGAAGCTTTCTTT
CDR3: CASSSGQGPHSEAFF

length: 13
size: NA
J: TRBJ2-5
V: TRBV2
D: TRBD1
DNA: TGTGCCAGCAGTGGCAACAGGGGAGAGACCCAGTACTTC
CDR3: CASSGNRGETQYF

length: 14
size: many
J: TRBJ1-2
V: TRBV19
D: NA
DNA: TGTGCCAGTAGTCGGCAGCCTTTCTTCTATGGCTACACCTTC
CDR3: CASSRQPFFYGYTF